This T cell receptor beta chain was sequenced during a study of beta chain features in type 1 diabetes. A note on this clone: Its antigen is unknown.

Points from the study as a whole: The study found moderately but significantly shorter TCRB CDR3s in all four CD4+ subsets of Type 1 diabetes patients. The naive, central memory and Treg TCRB repertoires showed an apparent similarity that was greater among patients than among healthy donors.

Every bit of the isolated RNA underwent reverse transcription, so sequencing read expressed TCRB transcripts. Libraries were prepared by immunoSEQ multiplex PCR; TCRdb keeps only in-frame clonotypes and omits some of them. The sample has some 270,000 clones, 8% seen once. CDR3 length: 14 residues. Germline V gene lookup returns CDR1 KGHSH and CDR2 LQKENI. V dropped 3 bases and J dropped 7 bases, with 13 bases sitting between them. The clonotype comes from a woman aged 18-29 years in good health. The V gene is TRBV18, the J gene TRBJ1-5; TRBD1 is a possible D gene (6 bases). The sample was central memory CD4+ T cells from blood. In DNA, the CDR3 is TGTGCCAGCTCACCTGGGGGGGCTGGGCAGCCCCAGCATTTT. This encodes CASSPGGAGQPQHF.